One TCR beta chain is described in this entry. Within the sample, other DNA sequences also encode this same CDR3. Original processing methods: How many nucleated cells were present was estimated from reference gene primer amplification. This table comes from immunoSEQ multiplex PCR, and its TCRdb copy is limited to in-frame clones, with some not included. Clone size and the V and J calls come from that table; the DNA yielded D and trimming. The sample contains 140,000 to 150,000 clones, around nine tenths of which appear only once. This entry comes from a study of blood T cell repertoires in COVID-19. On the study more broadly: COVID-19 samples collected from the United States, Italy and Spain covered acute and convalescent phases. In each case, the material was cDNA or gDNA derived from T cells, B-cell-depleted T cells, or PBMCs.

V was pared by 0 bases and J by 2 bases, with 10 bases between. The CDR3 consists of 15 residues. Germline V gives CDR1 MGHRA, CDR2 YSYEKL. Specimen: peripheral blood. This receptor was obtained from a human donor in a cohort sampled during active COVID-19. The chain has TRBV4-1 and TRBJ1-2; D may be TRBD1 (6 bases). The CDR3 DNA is TGCGCCAGCAGCCAAGATCGGCAGGGGAACTATGGCTACACCTTC. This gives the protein CASSQDRQGNYGYTF.